This paragraph covers one TCR beta chain sequence. As yet, its antigen is unknown. The sample comes from a study of Graves' ophthalmopathy and Graves' hyperthyroidism. V dropped 6 bases and J dropped 5 bases, with 14 bases sitting between them. The CDR3 totals 13 residues. Germline V lookup: CDR1 SNHLY, CDR2 FYNNEI. Broader study findings: Discrimination between ophthalmopathy and stable hyperthyroidism by a 13-signature model showed 87.88% sensitivity and roughly 80% specificity. With a specificity of around 76% and a sensitivity of 60% to 71%, the model predicted ophthalmopathy progression.

Beta-chain TCR CDR3 regions were amplified from RNA transcripts. RT-PCR was first run with HTBI primers, then multiplex PCR in a second round. TCRdb passed the multiplex PCR reads through MiXCR, listing each CDR3 protein once. The table includes some 750,000 distinct CDR3 sequences, around 40% detected once. V gene TRBV2 combines with J gene TRBJ2-7, with D maybe TRBD1 (6 bases). The sequenced sample was peripheral blood. This sequence originates from an adult man with Graves' ophthalmopathy. The DNA for the CDR3 is TGTGCCAGCAGGCTGACAGGCTTAGACGAGCAGTACTTC. This codes for CASRLTGLDEQYF.